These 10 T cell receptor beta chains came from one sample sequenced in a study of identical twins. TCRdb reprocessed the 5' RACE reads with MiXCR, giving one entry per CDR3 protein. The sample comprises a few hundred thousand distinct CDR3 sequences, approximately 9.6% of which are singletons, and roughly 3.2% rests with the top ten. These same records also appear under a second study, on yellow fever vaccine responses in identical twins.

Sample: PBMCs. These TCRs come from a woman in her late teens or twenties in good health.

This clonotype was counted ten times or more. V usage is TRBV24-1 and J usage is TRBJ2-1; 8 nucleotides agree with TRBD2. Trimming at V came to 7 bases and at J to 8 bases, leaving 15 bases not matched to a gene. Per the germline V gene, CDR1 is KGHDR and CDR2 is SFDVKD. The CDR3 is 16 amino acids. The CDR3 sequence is CATSLNLGLEVHEQFF. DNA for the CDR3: TGTGCCACCAGCCTTAATTTGGGACTAGAAGTTCATGAGCAGTTCTTC.

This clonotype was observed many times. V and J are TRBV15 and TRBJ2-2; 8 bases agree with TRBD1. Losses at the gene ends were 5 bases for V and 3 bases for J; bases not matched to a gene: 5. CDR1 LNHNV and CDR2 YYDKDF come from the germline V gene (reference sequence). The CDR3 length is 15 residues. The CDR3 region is CATSRLDRDTGELFF. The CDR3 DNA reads TGTGCCACCAGCCGATTGGACAGGGACACCGGGGAGCTGTTTTTT.

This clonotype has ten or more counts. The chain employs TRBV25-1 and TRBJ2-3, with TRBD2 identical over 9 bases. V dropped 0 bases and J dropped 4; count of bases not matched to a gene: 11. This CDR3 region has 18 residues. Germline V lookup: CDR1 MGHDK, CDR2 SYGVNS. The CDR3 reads CASSEYIIAGGFADTQYF. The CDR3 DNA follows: TGTGCCAGCAGTGAATATATCATTGCGGGAGGGTTCGCAGATACGCAGTATTTT.

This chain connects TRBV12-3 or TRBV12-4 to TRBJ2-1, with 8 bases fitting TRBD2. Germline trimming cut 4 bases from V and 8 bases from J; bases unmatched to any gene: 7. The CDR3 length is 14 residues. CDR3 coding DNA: TGTGCCAGCAGTTCCGGGACTAGTGTCGATGAGCAGTTCTTC. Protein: CASSSGTSVDEQFF.

CDR3 in DNA: TGTGCCAGCCGCCGGACGCCGGGAATGAACACTGAAGCTTTCTTT. Its protein is CASRRTPGMNTEAFF. The chain recombines TRBV6-1 with TRBJ1-1; D gene uncertain. CDR3 length equals 15 residues. Per the germline V gene, CDR1 is MNHNS and CDR2 is SASEGT. V lost 8 bases to trimming and J lost 0 bases, with 16 bases between them.

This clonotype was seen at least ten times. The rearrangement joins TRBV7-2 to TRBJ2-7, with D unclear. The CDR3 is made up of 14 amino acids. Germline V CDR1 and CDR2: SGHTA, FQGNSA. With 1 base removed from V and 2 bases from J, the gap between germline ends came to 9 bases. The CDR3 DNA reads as TGTGCCAGCAGCTTAGTTCTGATCCCCTACGAGCAGTACTTC. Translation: CASSLVLIPYEQYF.

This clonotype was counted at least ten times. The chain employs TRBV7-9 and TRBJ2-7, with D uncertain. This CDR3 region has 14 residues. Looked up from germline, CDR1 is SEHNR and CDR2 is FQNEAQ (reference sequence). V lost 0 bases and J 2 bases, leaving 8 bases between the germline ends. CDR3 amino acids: CASSLAAHAYEQYF. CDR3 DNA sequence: TGTGCCAGCAGCTTAGCGGCACACGCCTACGAGCAGTACTTC.

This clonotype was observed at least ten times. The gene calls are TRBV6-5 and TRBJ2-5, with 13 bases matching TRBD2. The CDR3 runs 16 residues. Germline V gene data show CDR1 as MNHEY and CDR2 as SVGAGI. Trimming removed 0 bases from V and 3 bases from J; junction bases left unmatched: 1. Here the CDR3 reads CASSYSGTSGEETQYF. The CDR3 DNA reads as TGTGCCAGCAGTTACTCCGGGACTAGCGGGGAAGAGACCCAGTACTTC.

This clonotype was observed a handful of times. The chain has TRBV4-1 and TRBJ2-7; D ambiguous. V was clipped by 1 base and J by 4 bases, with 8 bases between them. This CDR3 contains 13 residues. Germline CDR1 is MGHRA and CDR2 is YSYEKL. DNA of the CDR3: TGCGCCAGCAGCCAAGCGTCAGGATACGAGCAGTACTTC. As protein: CASSQASGYEQYF.

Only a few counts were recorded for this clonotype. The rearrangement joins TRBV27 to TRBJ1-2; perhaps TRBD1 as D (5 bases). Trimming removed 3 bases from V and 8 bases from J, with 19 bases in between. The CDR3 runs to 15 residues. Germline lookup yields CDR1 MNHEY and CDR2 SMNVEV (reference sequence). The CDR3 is CASSFMPDTGGGYTF. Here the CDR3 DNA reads TGTGCCAGCAGTTTTATGCCGGATACAGGAGGAGGCTACACCTTC.